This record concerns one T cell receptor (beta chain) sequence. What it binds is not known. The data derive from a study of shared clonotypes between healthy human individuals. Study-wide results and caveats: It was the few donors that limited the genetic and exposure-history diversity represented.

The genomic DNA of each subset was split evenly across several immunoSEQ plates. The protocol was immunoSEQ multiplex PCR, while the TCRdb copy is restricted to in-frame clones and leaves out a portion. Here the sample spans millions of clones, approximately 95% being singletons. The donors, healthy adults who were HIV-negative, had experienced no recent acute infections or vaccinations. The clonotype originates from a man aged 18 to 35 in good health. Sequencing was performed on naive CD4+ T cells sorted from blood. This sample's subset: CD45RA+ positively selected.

In DNA form, the CDR3 reads TGTGCCAGTAGTCGTGACAGTACCTACAATGAGCAGTTCTTC. Translation: CASSRDSTYNEQFF. The chain has TRBV19 and TRBJ2-1; possibly TRBD1 for D (5 bases). V lost 5 bases and J 2 bases, leaving 10 bases between the germline ends. The CDR3 has 14 residues. The germline CDR1 and CDR2 sequences are LNHDA and SQIVND (reference sequence).